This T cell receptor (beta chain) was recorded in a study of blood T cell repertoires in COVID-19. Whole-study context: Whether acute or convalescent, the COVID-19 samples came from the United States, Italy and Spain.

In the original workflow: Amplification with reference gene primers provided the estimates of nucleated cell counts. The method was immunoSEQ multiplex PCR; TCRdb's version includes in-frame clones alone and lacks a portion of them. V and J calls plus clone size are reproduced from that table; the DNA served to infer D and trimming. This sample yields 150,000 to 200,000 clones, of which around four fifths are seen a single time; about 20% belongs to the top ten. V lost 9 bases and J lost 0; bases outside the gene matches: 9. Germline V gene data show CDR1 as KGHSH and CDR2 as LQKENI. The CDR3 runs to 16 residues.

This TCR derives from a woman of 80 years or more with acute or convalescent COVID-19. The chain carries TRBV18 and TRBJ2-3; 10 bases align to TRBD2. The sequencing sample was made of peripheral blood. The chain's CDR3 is CASSPWTSGSTDTQYF. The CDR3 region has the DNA TGTGCCAGTTCCCCTTGGACTAGCGGTAGCACAGATACGCAGTATTTT.